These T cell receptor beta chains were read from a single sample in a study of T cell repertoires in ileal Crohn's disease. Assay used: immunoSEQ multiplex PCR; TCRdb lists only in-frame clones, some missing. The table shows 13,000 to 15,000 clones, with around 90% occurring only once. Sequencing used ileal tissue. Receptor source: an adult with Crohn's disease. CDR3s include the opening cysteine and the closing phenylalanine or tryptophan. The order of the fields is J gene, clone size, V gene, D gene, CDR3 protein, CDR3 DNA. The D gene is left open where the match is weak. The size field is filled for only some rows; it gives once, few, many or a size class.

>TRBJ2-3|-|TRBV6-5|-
CASRLMGGGTDTQYF
TGTGCCAGCAGGTTGATGGGCGGGGGCACAGATACGCAGTATTTT
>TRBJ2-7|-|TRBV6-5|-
CASSFRGATYEQYF
TGTGCCAGCAGCTTTCGGGGGGCAACCTACGAGCAGTACTTC
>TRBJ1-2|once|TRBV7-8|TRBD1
CASSFTGAGYTF
TGTGCCAGCAGCTTTACAGGGGCTGGCTACACCTTC
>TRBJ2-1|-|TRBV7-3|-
CASSLSPTLSYNEQFF
TGTGCCAGCAGCTTAAGCCCGACTCTCTCCTACAATGAGCAGTTCTTC
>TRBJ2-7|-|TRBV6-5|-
CASSYTTGRLEQYF
TGTGCCAGCAGTTACACAACAGGGCGTCTCGAGCAGTACTTC
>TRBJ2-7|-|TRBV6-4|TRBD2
CASSLAGVGTYEQYF
TGTGCCAGCAGCCTAGCGGGAGTGGGAACGTACGAGCAGTACTTC
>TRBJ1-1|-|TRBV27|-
CASPVGGGNTEAFF
TGTGCCAGCCCTGTGGGTGGAGGGAACACTGAAGCTTTCTTT
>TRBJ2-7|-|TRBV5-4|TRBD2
CASNADIASGIVVPSEQYF
TGTGCCAGCAACGCGGATATTGCTAGCGGGATCGTTGTTCCTAGCGAGCAGTACTTC
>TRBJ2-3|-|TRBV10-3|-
CAISDMGPDTQYF
TGTGCCATCAGTGATATGGGGCCAGATACGCAGTATTTT
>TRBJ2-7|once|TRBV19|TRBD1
CASSRPGQSSSYEQYF
TGTGCCAGTAGTCGACCGGGACAGAGTTCCTCCTACGAGCAGTACTTC
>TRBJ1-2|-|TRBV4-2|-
CASSHGGAGEYEGYTF
TGTGCCAGCAGCCATGGGGGAGCAGGGGAGTATGAGGGCTACACCTTC
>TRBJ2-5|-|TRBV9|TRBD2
CASSALGGRQETQYF
TGTGCCAGCAGCGCCTTGGGGGGGAGGCAAGAGACCCAGTACTTC
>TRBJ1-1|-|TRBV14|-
CASSQEGRPFF
TGTGCCAGCAGCCAAGAGGGGAGACCTTTCTTT
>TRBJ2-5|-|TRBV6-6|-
CASSYWGQAQETQYF
TGTGCCAGCAGTTATTGGGGGCAGGCCCAAGAGACCCAGTACTTC
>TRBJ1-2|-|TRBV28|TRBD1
CASSSQGQGATGGGYTF
TGTGCCAGCAGTTCCCAGGGACAGGGCGCGACTGGTGGTGGCTACACCTTC
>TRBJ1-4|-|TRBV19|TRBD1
CASSPGTGSSNNEKLFF
TGTGCCAGTAGCCCCGGGACAGGATCCTCTAACAATGAAAAACTGTTTTTT
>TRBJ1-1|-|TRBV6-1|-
CAGGAGSLNTEAFF
TGTGCCGGAGGAGCTGGCTCTTTGAACACTGAAGCTTTCTTT
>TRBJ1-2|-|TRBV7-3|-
CASSPRPGSSYGYTF
TGTGCCAGCAGCCCCCGCCCGGGGTCCAGCTATGGCTACACCTTC
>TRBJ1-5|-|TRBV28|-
CASRKPGRGNQPQHF
TGTGCCAGCAGAAAGCCGGGCCGAGGGAATCAGCCCCAGCATTTT
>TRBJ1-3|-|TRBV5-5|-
CASSLEWGQRGNTIYF
TGTGCCAGCAGCTTGGAGTGGGGGCAGAGGGGAAACACCATATATTTT
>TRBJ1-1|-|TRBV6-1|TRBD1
CASSAQGAQGTEAFF
TGTGCCAGCAGTGCACAGGGGGCGCAGGGCACTGAAGCTTTCTTT
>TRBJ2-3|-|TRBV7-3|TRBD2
CASSPTSDRTDTQYF
TGTGCCAGCAGCCCGACTAGCGACCGCACAGATACGCAGTATTTT
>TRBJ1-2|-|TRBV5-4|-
CASSLDRWYGYTF
TGTGCCAGCAGCTTGGACAGGTGGTATGGCTACACCTTC
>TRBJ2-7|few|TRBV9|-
CASSANVAGASYEQYF
TGTGCCAGCAGCGCAAACGTCGCGGGTGCCTCCTACGAGCAGTACTTC
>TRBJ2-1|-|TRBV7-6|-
CASSLEEGSYEQFF
TGTGCCAGCAGCTTAGAGGAGGGTAGCTATGAGCAGTTCTTC
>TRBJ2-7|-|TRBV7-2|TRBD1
CASSLSSGTGINEQYF
TGTGCCAGCAGCTTATCTTCGGGGACAGGGATTAACGAGCAGTACTTC
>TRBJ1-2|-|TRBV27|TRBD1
CASSLLTGGWYGYTF
TGTGCCAGCAGTTTACTGACAGGGGGCTGGTATGGCTACACCTTC
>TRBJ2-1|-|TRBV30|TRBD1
CAWNDRGDLYNEQFF
TGTGCCTGGAATGACAGGGGTGATTTATACAATGAGCAGTTCTTC
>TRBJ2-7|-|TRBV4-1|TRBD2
CASSQQRDYEQYF
TGCGCCAGCAGCCAACAGCGGGACTACGAGCAGTACTTC
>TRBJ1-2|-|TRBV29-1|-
CSDRGGNDYGYTF
TGCAGCGATCGGGGAGGGAATGACTATGGCTACACCTTC
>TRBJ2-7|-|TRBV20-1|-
CSALLPYEQYF
TGCAGTGCCCTACTTCCCTACGAGCAGTACTTC
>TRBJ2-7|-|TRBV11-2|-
CASSFNEQYF
TGTGCCAGCAGCTTTAACGAGCAGTACTTC
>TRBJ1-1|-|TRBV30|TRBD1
CAWSPDRYTEAFF
TGTGCCTGGAGCCCGGACAGGTACACTGAAGCTTTCTTT
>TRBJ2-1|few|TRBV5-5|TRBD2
CASSQLAGTNEQFF
TGTGCCAGCAGCCAACTAGCGGGGACCAATGAGCAGTTCTTC
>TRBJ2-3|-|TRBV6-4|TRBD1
CASSEGQGATDTQYF
TGTGCCAGCAGTGAGGGACAGGGGGCCACAGATACGCAGTATTTT
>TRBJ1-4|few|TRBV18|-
CASSPGAGPEKLFF
TGTGCCAGCTCACCAGGGGCAGGACCAGAAAAACTGTTTTTT
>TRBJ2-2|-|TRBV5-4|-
CASSDPRLGSTGELFF
TGTGCCAGCAGCGATCCCCGACTAGGTAGCACCGGGGAGCTGTTTTTT
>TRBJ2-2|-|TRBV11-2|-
CASSLGGYHTGELFF
TGTGCCAGCAGCTTAGGAGGGTATCACACCGGGGAGCTGTTTTTT
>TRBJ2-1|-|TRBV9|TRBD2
CASSASGSSYNEQFF
TGTGCCAGCAGCGCTAGCGGAAGCTCCTACAATGAGCAGTTCTTC
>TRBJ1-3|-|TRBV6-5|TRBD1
CASRGTGETGNTIYF
TGTGCCAGCAGGGGAACAGGGGAAACTGGAAACACCATATATTTT
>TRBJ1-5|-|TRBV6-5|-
CASTRGEGQPQHF
TGTGCCAGCACCAGGGGAGAGGGACAGCCCCAGCATTTT
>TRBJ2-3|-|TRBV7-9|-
CASSLGAGLSTDTQYF
TGTGCCAGCAGCTTAGGGGCAGGGCTAAGCACAGATACGCAGTATTTT
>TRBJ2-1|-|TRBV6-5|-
CASSYSRRQPRNEQFF
TGTGCCAGCAGTTACTCTCGGCGACAGCCACGCAATGAGCAGTTCTTC
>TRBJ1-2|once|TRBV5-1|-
CASSLGSNYGYTF
TGCGCCAGCAGCTTGGGCAGTAACTATGGCTACACCTTC
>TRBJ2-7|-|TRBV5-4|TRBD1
CASSLGQGHYEQYF
TGTGCCAGCAGCTTGGGACAGGGACACTACGAGCAGTACTTC
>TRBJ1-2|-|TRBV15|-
CATSKGGAGRGYGYTF
TGTGCCACCAGCAAGGGCGGGGCGGGACGTGGATATGGCTACACCTTC
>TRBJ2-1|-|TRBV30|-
CAWSGSVVYNEQFF
TGTGCCTGGTCGGGTTCAGTGGTCTACAATGAGCAGTTCTTC
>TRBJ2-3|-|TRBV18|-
CAGSPPSYTDTQYF
TGTGCCGGCTCACCACCGTCCTATACAGATACGCAGTATTTT
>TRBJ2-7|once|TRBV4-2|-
CASSQDPRGEQYF
TGTGCCAGCAGCCAAGATCCCAGGGGCGAGCAGTACTTC
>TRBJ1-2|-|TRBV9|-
CASSTAGGNYGYTF
TGTGCCAGCAGCACAGCGGGGGGTAACTATGGCTACACCTTC
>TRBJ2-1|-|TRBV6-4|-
CASSDSYGNNEQFF
TGTGCCAGCAGTGACTCGTACGGTAACAATGAGCAGTTCTTC
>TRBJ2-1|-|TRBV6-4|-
CASSAEDRELNEQFF
TGTGCCAGCAGTGCTGAGGACCGGGAATTAAATGAGCAGTTCTTC
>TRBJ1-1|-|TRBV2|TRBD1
CALLRDRGRGTEAFF
TGTGCCCTACTCCGGGACAGGGGTAGAGGGACTGAAGCTTTCTTT
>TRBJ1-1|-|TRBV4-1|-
CASGPPGGYTEAFF
TGCGCCAGCGGCCCCCCCGGCGGATACACTGAAGCTTTCTTT
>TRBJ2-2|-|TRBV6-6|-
CASSYSYGDSTGELFF
TGTGCCAGCAGTTACTCGTACGGGGATTCCACCGGGGAGCTGTTTTTT
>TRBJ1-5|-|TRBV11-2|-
CASSLGGGNQPQHF
TGTGCCAGCAGCTTAGGGGGGGGCAATCAGCCCCAGCATTTT
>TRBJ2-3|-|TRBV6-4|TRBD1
CASSDSDRAGDTQYF
TGTGCCAGCAGTGACTCGGACAGGGCGGGAGATACGCAGTATTTT
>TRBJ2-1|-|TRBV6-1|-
CASGWYNEQFF
TGTGCCAGCGGCTGGTACAATGAGCAGTTCTTC
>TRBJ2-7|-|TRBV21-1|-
CASSKGGCEQYF
TGTGCCAGCAGCAAAGGGGGCTGCGAGCAGTACTTC